This T cell receptor (beta chain) came from a study of molecular identifiers for immune sequencing clone quantification (dated by TCRdb to about 2018). As for the study more broadly: For a replicate experiment, the RNA from either about 20,000 or 100,000 naive CD8 T cells was divided into five aliquots, and four of those aliquots went on to sequencing. The study was a methods study using CD8 T cells to benchmark molecular-identifier clustering-based TCR repertoire sequencing (MIDCIRS) and TCR RNA copy counting.

Naive CD8 T cell libraries were made from around 18,000 to 910,000 sorted cells using 10%, 30% or 50% of purified RNA. Naive CD8 T cells, defined as CD8+CD4-CCR7+CD45RA+, were FACS-sorted into RLT Plus buffer on a BD FACSAria II. Detection sensitivity was tested by spiking Jurkat RNA equal to roughly nine TCR copies' worth into samples containing roughly 19,000-1,100,000 naive CD8 T cells. CD8 T cells were enriched with RosetteSep CD8+ T Cell Enrichment Cocktail and Ficoll-Paque, followed by ACK red cell lysis. CDR3 length: 17 amino acids, cysteine to phenylalanine. Of all the DNA, just the CDR3 is kept, 51 bases in frame from base 1. Relative to germline, V is 2 bases shorter and J is 3 bases shorter, with 19 bases between their ends. CDR1 is given as SEHNR and CDR2 as FQNEAQ, both from the germline V gene (reference sequence). Libraries were made using PCR. The listed sequencing device is NextSeq 500. Preparation of bulk TCR libraries followed a previously described approach, with the TCR primers listed in Table S5. Purification of total RNA was performed with the Qiagen AllPrep DNA/RNA kit. Reads from multiple sequencing runs of the same library were pooled before analysis. The original methods were these. Reads were retained only if their TCR constant sequence matched exactly, and those retained reads were trimmed to 150 nt and grouped according to their 12-nt molecular barcodes. Reads in each barcode group were sub-clustered using a 15% Levenshtein threshold, and a quality-weighted consensus sequence was built for each RNA molecule. Non-functional sequences were excluded, and lower-count sequences lying one edit away from another sequence were also excluded. On the basis of fitting two negative binomial distributions, barcode sub-clusters with fewer than 20% of the maximum read count were discarded. TCRdb itself trimmed the public reads at Q25 with fastp, ran MiXCR and retained productive beta chains. Rows matching on CDR3 protein sequence are summarized as one entry with the most common DNA and genes. TCRdb's processing, not the study's, gives the V and J calls here. In all, the sample holds fewer than 350,000 distinct CDR3 sequences, and 24% of those were seen once. About 0.7% of the sample is in the top ten clones.

Concerning this clonotype: What antigen it recognizes has not been identified. Base qualities were left out, and no much larger clone turns up one base away.

On the study overall, not on this receptor specifically: Spiked-in Jurkat TCR RNA (approximately 10 copies' worth), which is not part of the donor repertoire, was contained in the naive libraries. Clones above 20 RNA copies held over 98% of molecules in CMV-specific effector cells but under 1% in naive cells. When barcode sub-clustering was not used, chimeric consensus sequences inflated TCR diversity, with chimeras reaching as high as 47%. About three recovered TCR RNA copies per cell were obtained by modeling, versus about ten by digital PCR, implying a capture efficiency of 30% to 35%. Highly expanded clone sizes could be underestimated if identical TCR molecules share a barcode. Spiked-in Jurkat TCR RNA equivalent to a single cell was reported to be detectable even among approximately 900,000 naive CD8 T cells.

The chain was built from TRBV7-9 and TRBJ1-1; no D gene can be assigned with confidence. The source of this sequence is a human donor in good health. Some libraries in this study had Jurkat cell RNA spiked in. The sample consisted of naive CD8+ T cells from blood, with Jurkat cell RNA spiked in. The meaning of the sample's cell subset or site label: FACS-sorted CD8+CD4-CCR7+CD45RA+ naive T cells. The CDR3 reads as follows: CASSLYFLRQPDTEAFF. The nucleotide sequence is TGTGCCAGCAGCTTATATTTTCTCAGGCAGCCAGACACTGAAGCTTTCTTT. Joined to the reference TRBV7-9 and TRBJ1-1 proteins, this CDR3 gives the full variable domain: DTGVSQNPRHKITKRGQNVTFRCDPISEHNRLYWYRQTLGQGPEFLTYFQNEAQLEKSRLLSDRFSAERPKGSFSTLEIQRTEQGDSAMYLCASSLYFLRQPDTEAFFGQGTRLTVV.